This T cell receptor (beta chain) was retrieved from a study of vaccination effects on CD4 cells after COVID-19. TCRdb's copy holds only in-frame clones and misses some; the assay was immunoSEQ multiplex PCR. Among about 35,000 clones, around 80% were seen once, and the ten largest hold less than 1.6%. ViraFEST expansion of antigen-specific CD4+ T cells with viral peptide pools preceded sequencing. Subsequent to ten to eleven days of culture, CD4+ T cells were isolated. Participants were vaccinated with two doses of either the BNT162b2 or mRNA-1273 vaccine. Vaccinees lacked prior SARS-CoV-2 infection and tested negative for nucleocapsid antibodies. Each culture well received a few million PBMC. These cells were then cultured in IMDM with approximately 10 IU/ml IL-2 and around 10 ug/ml peptides. The CDR3 contains 13 residues. The germline V gene encodes CDR1 LGHNT and CDR2 FRNRAP. V was pared by 1 base and J by 7 bases, with 5 bases between.

Whole-study results and caveats: Within healthy vaccinees, only 1 of 255 vaccine-induced clones displayed cross-reactivity with common cold coronaviruses.

There are a few counts of this clone. Its cognate antigen is unknown. This TCR was recovered from a human donor who received a COVID-19 vaccine. Some clones in this sample may be carry-over from other donors' samples. The V call is TRBV12-5, the J call TRBJ1-6; no reliable D call. Sequencing used CD4+ T cells from PBMCs cultured with HCoV-NL63 spike peptides, obtained after COVID-19 vaccination. CDR3 in DNA: TGTGCTAGTGGTTTGGACCAGAATTCACCCCTCCACTTT. Its protein product is CASGLDQNSPLHF.